Below, 9 T cell receptor beta chains from the same sample are listed, as sequenced in a study of T cells in Graves' hyperthyroidism and ophthalmopathy. What was amplified from RNA transcripts were TCR beta CDR3 regions. Carried out on the TCR CDR3, a first-round RT-PCR used the HTBI primer set. Via MiXCR, TCRdb re-called the multiplex PCR reads, giving one row per CDR3 protein. The sample holds hundreds of thousands of distinct CDR3 sequences, more than 20% seen once. Sequencing input: blood. All receptors come from a man aged 45-60 years with Graves' hyperthyroidism.

The sample holds a few counts of this clonotype. The chain employs TRBV3-1 and TRBJ1-4; TRBD1 might be the D (5 bases). Germline CDR1 reads LGHDT; CDR2 reads YNNKEL (reference sequence). V was shortened by 6 bases and J by 1 base, with 18 bases between the two germline ends. The CDR3 length is 17 residues. The CDR3 bases are TGTGCCAGCAGTCGAATTCACGGGGCGCGAACTAATGAAAAACTGTTTTTT. The encoded protein is CASSRIHGARTNEKLFF.

This clonotype was picked up a small number of times. The rearrangement links TRBV20-1 to TRBJ2-3, with TRBD1 as a possible D gene (5 bases). The CDR3 extends over 15 amino acids. CDR1 DFQATT and CDR2 SNEGSKA come from the germline V gene (reference sequence). Between the trimmed V and J ends, which lost 4 bases and 0 bases, there was a span of 14 bases. CDR3: CSATVPKGSTDTQYF. As DNA, the CDR3 is TGCAGTGCTACTGTCCCTAAGGGGAGCACAGATACGCAGTATTTT.

Ten or more counts support this clonotype. The chain links TRBV12-3 or TRBV12-4 to TRBJ2-3; 11 nucleotides line up with TRBD2. The CDR3 runs to 16 residues. V lost 2 bases, J lost 2 bases, and 3 bases stayed unmatched. CDR3 sequence (DNA): TGTGCCAGCAGTTTACTAGCGGGAGGCTACACAGATACGCAGTATTTT. This translates into CASSLLAGGYTDTQYF.

This clonotype has more than one count but fewer than ten. The chain joins TRBV5-1 to TRBJ2-7, with 9 nucleotides matching TRBD2. The V and J ends lost 1 base and 7 bases, in that order; junction bases with no gene match: 6. CDR3 length: 14 amino acids. Germline V gene sequence: CDR1 SGHRS, CDR2 YFSETQ. The CDR3 DNA sequence: TGCGCCAGCAGCTTGCAGGGCGGGAGGGGTGAGCAGTACTTC. This sequence encodes CASSLQGGRGEQYF.

In its sample, this clonotype was seen many times. The V call is TRBV5-5, the J call TRBJ1-5, with D unresolved. This CDR3 spans 14 amino acids. Germline CDR1 reads SGHKS; CDR2 reads YYEKEE (reference sequence). The ends were cut back, 0 bases at V and 3 bases at J, with 7 bases in the middle. CDR3 residues: CASSLETFNQPQHF. Written as DNA, the CDR3 is TGTGCCAGCAGCTTGGAGACATTCAATCAGCCCCAGCATTTT.

The table lists this clonotype with a few counts. This chain joins TRBV3-1 and TRBJ2-1, with no clear D. The CDR3 contains 15 residues. Trimming removed 6 bases from V and 10 bases from J, with 22 bases in between. The germline gives CDR1 LGHDT, CDR2 YNNKEL (reference sequence). The CDR3, as DNA: TGTGCCAGCAGTGCCAGCTTCGTCCTCTTAAACGAGCAGTTCTTC. It codes for CASSASFVLLNEQFF.

For this clonotype: A junction boundary mismatches the germline segment, possibly from a read error. The V gene is TRBV12-5, the J gene TRBJ2-5, with 10 bases lining up with TRBD2. Germline assignment: CDR1 LGHNT and CDR2 FRNRAP. The CDR3 is 18 residues long. CDR3: CAGGLIVSASGRKETQYF. The CDR3 bases are TGTGCTGGTGGTTTGATTGTTTCGGCTAGCGGGAGAAAAGAGACCCAGTACTTC.

This clonotype was seen many times. The chain employs TRBV27 and TRBJ2-5; 7 bases are a match to TRBD2. The junction had 6 bases not matched to a gene; V was cut back by 2 bases and J by 0 bases. CDR3 length equals 16 residues. Germline V gene sequence: CDR1 MNHEY, CDR2 SMNVEV (reference sequence). The CDR3 here is CASSLGLADNQETQYF. The CDR3 DNA is TGTGCCAGCAGTTTAGGGCTAGCGGACAACCAAGAGACCCAGTACTTC.

The chain couples TRBV3-1 to TRBJ2-4; possibly TRBD1 or TRBD2 for D (6 bases each). This CDR3 spans 15 amino acids. V lost 0 bases to trimming and J lost 8 bases, with 14 bases between them. Germline values: CDR1 LGHDT, CDR2 YNNKEL (reference sequence). This chain's CDR3 is CASSQELTGGDIQYF. For the CDR3, the DNA is TGTGCCAGCAGCCAAGAATTGACAGGCGGGGACATTCAGTACTTC.